Listed below are T cell receptor beta chains from one sample, sequenced in a study of T-cell memory formation after mild COVID-19. TCRdb used MiXCR to reprocess the 5' RACE reads, holding one entry per CDR3 protein. The sample has about 150,000 distinct CDR3 sequences, 31% seen once. The sample comprised PBMCs or a T cell subset sorted from them (not recorded which). These receptors originate from an adult woman who had mild COVID-19 (a few samples of this study predate the infection). Cell type and time point are not known. The CDR3 runs from the conserved cysteine through the conserved F or W. Each record gives: CDR3 length, V gene, D gene, clone size, J gene, CDR3 DNA, CDR3 protein. The D gene is left open where the match is weak. Clone sizes are given selectively: once, few, many, or a class where the clone is expanded.

len: 12
v_gene: TRBV7-8
d_gene: -
abundance: -
j_gene: TRBJ2-1
CDR3nt: TGTGCCAGCAGCTTTGACTACAATGAGCAGTTCTTC
CDR3aa: CASSFDYNEQFF

len: 12
v_gene: TRBV5-6
d_gene: TRBD1
abundance: once
j_gene: TRBJ2-3
CDR3nt: TGTGCCAGCAGCTTCTCCGGGACAGGGGAGTATTTT
CDR3aa: CASSFSGTGEYF

len: 13
v_gene: TRBV12-5
d_gene: -
abundance: -
j_gene: TRBJ2-2
CDR3nt: TGTGCTAGTGGGAGACAGAACACCGGGGAGCTGTTTTTT
CDR3aa: CASGRQNTGELFF

len: 15
v_gene: TRBV19
d_gene: -
abundance: -
j_gene: TRBJ1-5
CDR3nt: TGTGCCAGTAGTCCTTGGACGGGGAGCAATCAGCCCCAGCATTTT
CDR3aa: CASSPWTGSNQPQHF

len: 13
v_gene: TRBV24-1
d_gene: TRBD1
abundance: few
j_gene: TRBJ1-1
CDR3nt: TGTGCCACCAGTGATTTATGGACAGGGGAAGTAAGGTTT
CDR3aa: CATSDLWTGEVRF

len: 15
v_gene: TRBV12-3/TRBV12-4
d_gene: -
abundance: once
j_gene: TRBJ2-3
CDR3nt: TGTGCCAGCAGTTTAGTAGGAGGGGGCGAGGGTACGCAGTATTTT
CDR3aa: CASSLVGGGEGTQYF

len: 16
v_gene: TRBV5-1
d_gene: TRBD2
abundance: few
j_gene: TRBJ2-1
CDR3nt: TGCGCCAGCAGCTTGGCCGCCGGGAGGGTGAGCAATGAGCAGTTCTTC
CDR3aa: CASSLAAGRVSNEQFF

len: 13
v_gene: TRBV25-1
d_gene: -
abundance: -
j_gene: TRBJ2-7
CDR3nt: TGTGCCAGCAGTGACCCATCTTACTACGAGCAGTACTTC
CDR3aa: CASSDPSYYEQYF

len: 16
v_gene: TRBV5-1
d_gene: TRBD1
abundance: few
j_gene: TRBJ2-3
CDR3nt: TGCGCCAGCAGCTTGGGACAGGGGGCGCCGAAAGATACGCAGTATTTT
CDR3aa: CASSLGQGAPKDTQYF

len: 15
v_gene: TRBV7-2
d_gene: -
abundance: -
j_gene: TRBJ2-2
CDR3nt: TGTGCCAGCAGCTTACGTCCGCTGAGCACCGGGGAGCTGTTTTTT
CDR3aa: CASSLRPLSTGELFF

len: 11
v_gene: TRBV12-3/TRBV12-4
d_gene: -
abundance: -
j_gene: TRBJ2-2
CDR3nt: TGTGCCAGCCTGTTGGGGGGGGAGCTGTTTTTT
CDR3aa: CASLLGGELFF

len: 14
v_gene: TRBV6-5
d_gene: -
abundance: -
j_gene: TRBJ2-4
CDR3nt: TGTGCCAGCAGTTTACCGGGTCCCAAAAACATTCAGTACTTC
CDR3aa: CASSLPGPKNIQYF

len: 16
v_gene: TRBV20-1
d_gene: TRBD2
abundance: few
j_gene: TRBJ2-7
CDR3nt: TGCAGTGCCCGTGGGGGGTGGGCTAGCGGAACCTACGAGCAGTACTTC
CDR3aa: CSARGGWASGTYEQYF

len: 13
v_gene: TRBV6-5
d_gene: -
abundance: few
j_gene: TRBJ1-1
CDR3nt: TGTGCCAGCAGTTACGTGGCCGGCCCCAAAGCTTTCTTT
CDR3aa: CASSYVAGPKAFF

len: 15
v_gene: TRBV15
d_gene: TRBD2
abundance: -
j_gene: TRBJ2-7
CDR3nt: TGTGCCACCAGCGACCAGACTAGCGGGTACTACGAGCAGTACTTC
CDR3aa: CATSDQTSGYYEQYF

len: 15
v_gene: TRBV7-9
d_gene: -
abundance: few
j_gene: TRBJ2-7
CDR3nt: TGTGCCAGCAGCAACCCCCCAGGGGACCCCTACGAGCAGTACTTC
CDR3aa: CASSNPPGDPYEQYF

len: 16
v_gene: TRBV27
d_gene: -
abundance: -
j_gene: TRBJ1-1
CDR3nt: TGTGCCAGCAGTTTAGGGGGTGGAGGCTTGAACACTGAAGCTTTCTTT
CDR3aa: CASSLGGGGLNTEAFF

len: 15
v_gene: TRBV19
d_gene: TRBD1
abundance: -
j_gene: TRBJ1-1
CDR3nt: TGTGCCAGTACCGCACTCGACAGGGGAACAACTGAAGCTTTCTTT
CDR3aa: CASTALDRGTTEAFF

len: 16
v_gene: TRBV4-1
d_gene: -
abundance: -
j_gene: TRBJ2-3
CDR3nt: TGCGCCAGCAGCCAAGATCGGACAACGGTTGAACATACGCAGTATTTT
CDR3aa: CASSQDRTTVEHTQYF

len: 15
v_gene: TRBV7-7
d_gene: TRBD1
abundance: -
j_gene: TRBJ2-1
CDR3nt: TGTGCTAGCAGCTTAGCGTGGACAGGCAACAATGAGCAGTTCTTC
CDR3aa: CASSLAWTGNNEQFF

len: 15
v_gene: TRBV10-3
d_gene: TRBD2
abundance: -
j_gene: TRBJ2-1
CDR3nt: TGTGCCATCAGCTCCAGCGGGGGCCGCTACAATGAGCAGTTCTTC
CDR3aa: CAISSSGGRYNEQFF

len: 15
v_gene: TRBV12-3/TRBV12-4
d_gene: TRBD2
abundance: -
j_gene: TRBJ2-3
CDR3nt: TGTGCCAGCAGAACCAGCGGGGGGGCGAAAAATACGCAGTATTTT
CDR3aa: CASRTSGGAKNTQYF

len: 14
v_gene: TRBV24-1
d_gene: -
abundance: -
j_gene: TRBJ2-6
CDR3nt: TGTGCCACCACAGACAGCTCTGGGGCCAACGTCCTGACTTTC
CDR3aa: CATTDSSGANVLTF

len: 14
v_gene: TRBV7-9
d_gene: TRBD2
abundance: few
j_gene: TRBJ2-1
CDR3nt: TGTGCCAGCACTAAGACTAGCGGGAGGGATGAGCAGTTCTTC
CDR3aa: CASTKTSGRDEQFF